The clone carrying this T cell receptor beta chain has ten or more counts. The antigen is undetermined. The CDR3 is cut off 3 residues early in the read; its end comes from the germline J gene. TCRdb keeps only in-frame clones here, not all; method: immunoSEQ multiplex PCR. Singletons are absent from the sample, which has about 39,000 clones. The data originate from a study of T cell clonality in common variable immunodeficiency. Broader study findings: Repertoire-complication correlations in CVID were limited by patient heterogeneity.

This CDR3 is built from 15 residues. CDR1 DFQATT and CDR2 SNEGSKA come from the germline V gene (reference sequence). V dropped 1 base and J dropped 4; count of bases not matched to a gene: 7. Specimen: peripheral blood mononuclear cells. The clonotype originates from a person aged 18 to 69 in good health. This chain connects TRBV20-1 to TRBJ2-3, with 8 nucleotides matching TRBD2. CDR3 bases read: TGCAGTGCTAGAGTGCCCAGCGGGAGATCAGATACG. Translating it yields CSARVPSGRSDT. The whole CDR3 protein is CSARVPSGRSDTQYF.